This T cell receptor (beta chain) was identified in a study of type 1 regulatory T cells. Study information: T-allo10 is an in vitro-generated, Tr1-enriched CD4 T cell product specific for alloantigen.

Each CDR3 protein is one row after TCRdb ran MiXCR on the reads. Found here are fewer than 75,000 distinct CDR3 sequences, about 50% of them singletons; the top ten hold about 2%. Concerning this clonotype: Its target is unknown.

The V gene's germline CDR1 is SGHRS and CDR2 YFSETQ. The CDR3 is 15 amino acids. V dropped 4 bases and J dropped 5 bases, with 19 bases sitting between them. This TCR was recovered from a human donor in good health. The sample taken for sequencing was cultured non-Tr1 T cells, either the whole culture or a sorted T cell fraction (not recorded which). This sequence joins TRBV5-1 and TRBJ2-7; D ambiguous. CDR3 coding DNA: TGCGCCAGCAGCCCTACACCGAAGGATTTCCACGAGCAGTACTTC. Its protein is CASSPTPKDFHEQYF. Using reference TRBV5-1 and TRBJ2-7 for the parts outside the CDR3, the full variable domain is KAGVTQTPRYLIKTRGQQVTLSCSPISGHRSVSWYQQTPGQGLQFLFEYFSETQRNKGNFPGRFSGRQFSNSRSEMNVSTLELGDSALYLCASSPTPKDFHEQYFGPGTRLTVT.